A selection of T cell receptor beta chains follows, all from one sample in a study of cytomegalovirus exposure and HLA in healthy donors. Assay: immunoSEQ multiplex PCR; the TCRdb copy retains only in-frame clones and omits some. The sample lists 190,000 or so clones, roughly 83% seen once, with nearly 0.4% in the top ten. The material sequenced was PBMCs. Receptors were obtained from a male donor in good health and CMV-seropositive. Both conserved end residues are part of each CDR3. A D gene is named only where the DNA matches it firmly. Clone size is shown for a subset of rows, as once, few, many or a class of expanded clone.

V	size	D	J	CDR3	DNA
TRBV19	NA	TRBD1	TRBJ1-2	CASSTGQGHYGYTF	TGTGCCAGTAGTACCGGACAGGGGCACTATGGCTACACCTTC
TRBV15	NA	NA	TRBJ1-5	CATSTGVDQPQHF	TGTGCCACCAGCACAGGGGTTGATCAGCCCCAGCATTTT
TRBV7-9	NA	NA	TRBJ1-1	CASSLEVWDKAWDTEAFF	TGTGCCAGCAGCTTAGAGGTATGGGACAAGGCGTGGGACACTGAAGCTTTCTTT
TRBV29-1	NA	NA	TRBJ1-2	CSVDKEGGDYGYTF	TGCAGCGTTGACAAAGAAGGCGGGGACTATGGCTACACCTTC
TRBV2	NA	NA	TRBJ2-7	CASSARDSLSYEQYF	TGTGCCAGCAGTGCCCGGGACTCCCTCTCCTACGAGCAGTACTTC
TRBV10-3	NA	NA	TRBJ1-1	CAIRQGITEAFF	TGTGCCATCAGACAGGGAATCACTGAAGCTTTCTTT
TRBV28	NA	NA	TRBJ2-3	CASSPPSDTQYF	TGTGCCAGCAGTCCCCCGTCAGATACGCAGTATTTT
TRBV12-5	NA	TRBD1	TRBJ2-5	CASGLGYSGGVETQYF	TGTGCTAGTGGTTTGGGATATTCAGGGGGCGTAGAGACCCAGTACTTC
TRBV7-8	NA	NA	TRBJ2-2	CASSLDEAIGELFF	TGTGCCAGCAGCTTAGATGAGGCAATCGGGGAGCTGTTTTTT
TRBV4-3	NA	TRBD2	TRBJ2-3	CASSWGGNTDTQYF	TGCGCCAGCAGTTGGGGGGGAAACACAGATACGCAGTATTTT
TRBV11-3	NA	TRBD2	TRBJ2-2	CASSLGTLAAGELFF	TGTGCCAGCAGCTTAGGAACCCTAGCGGCCGGGGAGCTGTTTTTT
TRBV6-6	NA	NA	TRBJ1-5	CASSYSPQPQHF	TGTGCCAGCAGTTACTCCCCACAGCCCCAGCATTTT
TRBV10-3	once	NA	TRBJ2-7	CAIRGASREGYEQYF	TGTGCCATCAGGGGGGCCTCCAGGGAGGGGTACGAGCAGTACTTC
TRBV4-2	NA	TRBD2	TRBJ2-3	CASSQDPSLAGGHADTQYF	TGTGCCAGCAGCCAAGACCCCTCTCTAGCGGGGGGGCACGCAGATACGCAGTATTTT
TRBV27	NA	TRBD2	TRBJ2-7	CASSLEGTSGGAREQYF	TGTGCCAGCAGTTTGGAGGGGACTAGCGGGGGGGCAAGGGAGCAGTACTTC
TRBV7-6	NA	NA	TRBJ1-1	CASSWTHLTEAFF	TGTGCCAGCAGCTGGACTCACCTTACTGAAGCTTTCTTT
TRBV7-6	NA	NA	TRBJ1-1	CASSPGEAEAFF	TGTGCCAGCAGCCCAGGGGAAGCTGAAGCTTTCTTT
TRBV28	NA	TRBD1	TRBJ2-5	CASTAQGARETQYF	TGTGCCAGCACCGCACAGGGGGCACGGGAGACCCAGTACTTC
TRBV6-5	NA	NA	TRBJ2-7	CASSRRGNNEQYF	TGTGCCAGCAGTCGCAGGGGAAACAACGAGCAGTACTTC
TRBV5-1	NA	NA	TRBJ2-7	CASSMTVRGVVAGTSYEQYF	TGCGCCAGCAGTATGACAGTACGGGGAGTCGTCGCGGGGACCTCCTACGAGCAGTACTTC
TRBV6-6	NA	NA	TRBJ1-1	CASRRQASNTEAFF	TGTGCCAGCAGAAGACAGGCCTCGAACACTGAAGCTTTCTTT
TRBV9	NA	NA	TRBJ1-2	CASEGRNSYTF	TGTGCCAGCGAGGGCAGGAACAGCTACACCTTC
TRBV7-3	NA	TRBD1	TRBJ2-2	CASSLLRRTGPNTGELFF	TGTGCCAGCAGCCTACTGCGCAGGACAGGGCCTAACACCGGGGAGCTGTTTTTT
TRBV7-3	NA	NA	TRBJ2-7	CASSPPGEYEQYF	TGTGCCAGCAGCCCCCCGGGAGAGTACGAGCAGTACTTC
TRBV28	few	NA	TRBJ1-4	CASSRATNEKLFF	TGTGCCAGCAGCCGGGCAACTAATGAAAAACTGTTTTTT